These T cell receptor beta chains were read from a single sample in a study of CD8 T cells in Susac syndrome. TCRdb called the immunoSEQ multiplex PCR reads again in MiXCR, with one record for every CDR3 protein. Of 120,000 to 150,000 distinct CDR3 sequences listed, 85% to 95% are singletons. The sample consisted of CD4+ T cells from PBMCs. These receptors were taken from a human donor with multiple sclerosis. Both conserved end residues are part of each CDR3. The D gene is left open where the match is weak. Size is omitted from some rows. Given values are once, few, many or a class for expanded clones.

j_call v_call d_call clone_size cdr3_nt cdr3_aa
TRBJ2-7 TRBV7-9 - - TGTGCCAGCAGCCCTATCACCCGGGACAACTACGAGCAGTACTTC CASSPITRDNYEQYF
TRBJ1-1 TRBV7-9 - once TGTGCCAGCGGGGGGGAACTGGCTGAAGCTTTCTTT CASGGELAEAFF
TRBJ2-7 TRBV28 - - TGTGCCAGCATGGGGCCTACAACCGAGCAGTACTTC CASMGPTTEQYF
TRBJ2-1 TRBV11-2 - - TGTGCCAGCAGCTTAGTGGGCGGGGACAATGAGCAGTTCTTC CASSLVGGDNEQFF
TRBJ1-2 TRBV20-1 - - TGCAGTGGGACCGACTATGGCTACACCTTC CSGTDYGYTF
TRBJ1-5 TRBV5-4 - once TGTGCCAGCAGCTTGGGGACAGCGCTCCCTCAGCATTTT CASSLGTALPQHF
TRBJ1-1 TRBV6-1 - - TGTGCCAGCAGTGAAGCTTGGGATACTGAAGCTTTCTTT CASSEAWDTEAFF
TRBJ2-3 TRBV20-1 TRBD2 - TGCAGTGCTGACCGACGCGGGAGAAGCACAGATACGCAGTATTTT CSADRRGRSTDTQYF
TRBJ2-5 TRBV3-1 - few TGTGCTAGCAGTCCCGCGGGGACTCACCGTCGGGAGACCCAGTACTTC CASSPAGTHRRETQYF
TRBJ1-1 TRBV29-1 - - TGCAGCGTTGTAGACGTGGGGGGGAACACTGAAGCTTTCTTT CSVVDVGGNTEAFF
TRBJ2-1 TRBV11-2 TRBD2 - TGTGCCAGCAGCTTAGGAGTAGCGGGAGGTTCCTACAATGAGCAGTTCTTC CASSLGVAGGSYNEQFF
TRBJ1-2 TRBV19 TRBD1 - TGTGCCAGTAGTATCCAGGACAGGGGAGGCTACACCTTC CASSIQDRGGYTF
TRBJ2-7 TRBV28 - - TGTGCCAGCAGTTCCGCCCCGGGGGCATACGAGCAGTACTTC CASSSAPGAYEQYF
TRBJ2-5 TRBV20-1 - - TGCAGTGGGGACGCGCACCAAGAGACCCAGTACTTC CSGDAHQETQYF
TRBJ2-7 TRBV27 TRBD1 - TGTGCCAGCAGCCGTTTGGGACAGGTCTACGAGCAGTACTTC CASSRLGQVYEQYF
TRBJ2-5 TRBV14 TRBD2 - TGTGCCAGCAGCCAACGCAGACTAGCGAGGGCCCAAGAGACCCAGTACTTC CASSQRRLARAQETQYF
TRBJ2-7 TRBV15 TRBD2 once TGTGCCACCAGCAGAGATCGGACTAGCGGGGGTTCCTACGAGCAGTACTTC CATSRDRTSGGSYEQYF
TRBJ2-6 TRBV3-1 - - TGTGCCAGCAGCCAAGGGGGGAGCTCTGGGGCCAACGTCCTGACTTTC CASSQGGSSGANVLTF
TRBJ2-1 TRBV7-9 TRBD1 - TGTGCCAGCAGCTTAGTCCCGGGACAGGGATTACATGAGCAGTTCTTC CASSLVPGQGLHEQFF
TRBJ2-5 TRBV4-1 - few TGCGCCAGCAGCCAAGGCCCAGTAGAGACCCAGTACTTC CASSQGPVETQYF
TRBJ1-1 TRBV7-9 - once TGTGCCAGAGGAGGACAGAGCTTTTCTGAAGCTTTCTTT CARGGQSFSEAFF
TRBJ2-1 TRBV9 TRBD1 - TGTGCCAGCAGCGCCAGACAGGGGGCGAGCTCCTACAATGAGCAGTTCTTC CASSARQGASSYNEQFF
TRBJ1-1 TRBV29-1 - - TGCAGCGTTGAACGGGGGGTGGACACTGAAGCTTTCTTT CSVERGVDTEAFF
TRBJ2-7 TRBV6-5 - - TGTGCCAGCACAAGAGGGCGAGGGTACTACGAGCAGTACTTC CASTRGRGYYEQYF
TRBJ2-1 TRBV20-1 TRBD2 - TGCAGTGCTCTTACTAGCGGGCAGCAGTTCTTC CSALTSGQQFF
TRBJ2-7 TRBV7-3 TRBD1 - TGTGCCAGCAGCGTAATGACAGGGGCCTACGAGCAGTACTTC CASSVMTGAYEQYF
TRBJ2-1 TRBV20-1 - - TGCAGTGCTAGTTTCCTCAGCTCCTACAATGAGCAGTTCTTC CSASFLSSYNEQFF
TRBJ1-5 TRBV29-1 - - TGCAGCGTTGGGTCAGGACACGAACAGCCCCAGCATTTT CSVGSGHEQPQHF
TRBJ2-2 TRBV12-3/TRBV12-4 TRBD1 - TGTGCCAGCGCCGAGGCAGGGGGCGCAACCGGGGAGCTGTTTTTT CASAEAGGATGELFF
TRBJ2-7 TRBV2 TRBD1 - TGTGCCAGCAGGGTTACAGGGGGGAAGCCTTGGGAGCAGTACTTC CASRVTGGKPWEQYF
TRBJ2-2 TRBV6-4 - - TGTGCCAGCATGAGGGAAATACATCTAGGGGAGCTGTTTTTT CASMREIHLGELFF
TRBJ1-2 TRBV27 - once TGTGCCAGCAGTTCCCCAGGGACGCCTGACTATGGCTACACCTTC CASSSPGTPDYGYTF
TRBJ1-6 TRBV4-1 - - TGCGCCAGCAGCCAAGAGGGTCGACACTCACCCCTCCACTTT CASSQEGRHSPLHF
TRBJ1-2 TRBV16 TRBD1 - TGTGCCAGCAGCCATGGACAGGGCTCTGGCTACACCTTC CASSHGQGSGYTF
TRBJ2-1 TRBV20-1 TRBD2 - TGCAGTGCTAGGGTTCTAGCGGGAGTTGGCAATGAGCAGTTCTTC CSARVLAGVGNEQFF
TRBJ2-5 TRBV24-1 - - TGTGCCACCAGTGATGCCGGACGGCCACAAGAGACCCAGTACTTC CATSDAGRPQETQYF
TRBJ2-1 TRBV25-1 - - TGTGCCAGCAGCCCTTACAATGAGCAGTTCTTC CASSPYNEQFF
TRBJ2-5 TRBV28 - - TGTGCCAGCAGTTTATACTCAGGGGGGGAGACCCAGTACTTC CASSLYSGGETQYF
TRBJ2-1 TRBV3-1 - - TGTGCCAGCAGTCCTCTAGGCTCCTACAATGAGCAGTTCTTC CASSPLGSYNEQFF
TRBJ1-1 TRBV11-1 - - TGTGCCAGCAGTCTCCGGGGTCTGGCTCGAGCTTTCTTT CASSLRGLARAFF
TRBJ1-1 TRBV4-1 - - TGCGCCAGCAGCCAAGTTGTCGCTAACAAGGACACTGAAGCTTTCTTT CASSQVVANKDTEAFF
TRBJ2-3 TRBV2 - - TGTGCCAGCAGCGAGTCGGCTACCTCATACAGGGATACGCAGTATTTT CASSESATSYRDTQYF
TRBJ2-5 TRBV27 TRBD2 - TGTGCCAGCAGTTTACTAGCGGACCAAGAGACCCAGTACTTC CASSLLADQETQYF
TRBJ1-2 TRBV3-1 - - TGTGCCAGCAGCAATCAACAGCGTTCCGCTGGCTACACCTTC CASSNQQRSAGYTF
TRBJ2-2 TRBV23-1 TRBD2 - TGCGCGGGGAGGGGGAACACCGGGGAGCTGTTTTTT CAGRGNTGELFF
TRBJ2-5 TRBV12-3/TRBV12-4 TRBD1 - TGTGCCAGCAGTTTAAGGCACGGCAGGGGGCACGAGACCCAGTACTTC CASSLRHGRGHETQYF
TRBJ2-2 TRBV7-9 - once TGTGCCAGCAGCTTAGGCCCTCTGAACGCGAACACCGGGGAGCTGTTTTTT CASSLGPLNANTGELFF